This section outlines one T cell receptor beta chain sequence together with its context. This record comes from a study of shared clonotypes between healthy human individuals. CDR1 is SEHNR and CDR2 is FQNEAQ in the germline V gene (reference sequence). Trimming removed 6 bases at V and 4 bases at J, with 10 bases between. This CDR3 spans 14 amino acids. Using immunoSEQ multiplex PCR, the repertoire was profiled, and TCRdb retains in-frame clones only, with some absent. The sample lists about 2 million clones; 85% to 95% were seen once. This sequence joins TRBV7-9 and TRBJ1-6; D is undetermined. This sequence was found in a man between 18 and 29 years old in good health. Sequences were obtained from naive CD4+ T cells sorted from blood. The subset denotes: CD45RA+ positively selected. CDR3 bases: TGTGCCAGCAGGGATAGCGGTTATAATTCACCCCTCCACTTT. Protein: CASRDSGYNSPLHF.